This T cell receptor beta chain is drawn from a study of T cells in Graves' hyperthyroidism and ophthalmopathy. This CDR3 region has 17 residues. The germline V gene has CDR1 SGDLS and CDR2 YYNGEE. The junction had 4 bases not matched to a gene; V was cut back by 3 bases and J by 0 bases. Investigators excluded patients with uncontrolled infection, other autoimmune disease, pregnancy or lactation. Diagnosis rested on symptoms, serum thyroxine and TRAb, thyroid ultrasound, and orbital computed tomography. The authors took PBMCs from 8.5 to 10 ml fresh peripheral blood. With respect to this clonotype: Its antigen is undetermined.

The TCR beta CDR3 regions underwent amplification using RNA transcripts as the source. The HTBI set primed first-round TCR CDR3 RT-PCR. One entry per CDR3 protein results from TCRdb running MiXCR on the multiplex PCR reads. The sample lists about 400,000 distinct CDR3 sequences, approximately 15% seen once, with about 31% in the top ten. Study-level findings and limits: Among clonotypes expanded in thyroid above 0.001, most were also found in blood.

The sequencing input was blood. This TCR came from a woman aged 30 to 39 with Graves' hyperthyroidism. This rearrangement joins TRBV9 to TRBJ2-5, with 14 nucleotides matching TRBD2. The CDR3 spells CASSATSGRANQETQYF. DNA for the CDR3: TGTGCCAGCAGCGCGACTAGCGGGAGGGCTAACCAAGAGACCCAGTACTTC.